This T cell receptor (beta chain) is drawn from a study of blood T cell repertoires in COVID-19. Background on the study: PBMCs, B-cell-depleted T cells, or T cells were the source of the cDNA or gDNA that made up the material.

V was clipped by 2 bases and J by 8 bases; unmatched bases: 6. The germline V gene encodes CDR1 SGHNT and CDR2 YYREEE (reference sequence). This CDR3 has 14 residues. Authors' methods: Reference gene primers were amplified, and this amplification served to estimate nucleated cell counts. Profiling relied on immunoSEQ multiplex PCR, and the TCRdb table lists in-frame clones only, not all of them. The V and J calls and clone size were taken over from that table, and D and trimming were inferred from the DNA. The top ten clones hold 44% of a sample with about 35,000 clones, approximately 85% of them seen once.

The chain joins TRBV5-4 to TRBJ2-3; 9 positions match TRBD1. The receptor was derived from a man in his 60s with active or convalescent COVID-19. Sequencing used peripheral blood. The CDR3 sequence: CASSFDRGSGTQYF. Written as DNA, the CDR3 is TGTGCCAGCAGCTTTGACAGGGGGAGCGGTACGCAGTATTTT.